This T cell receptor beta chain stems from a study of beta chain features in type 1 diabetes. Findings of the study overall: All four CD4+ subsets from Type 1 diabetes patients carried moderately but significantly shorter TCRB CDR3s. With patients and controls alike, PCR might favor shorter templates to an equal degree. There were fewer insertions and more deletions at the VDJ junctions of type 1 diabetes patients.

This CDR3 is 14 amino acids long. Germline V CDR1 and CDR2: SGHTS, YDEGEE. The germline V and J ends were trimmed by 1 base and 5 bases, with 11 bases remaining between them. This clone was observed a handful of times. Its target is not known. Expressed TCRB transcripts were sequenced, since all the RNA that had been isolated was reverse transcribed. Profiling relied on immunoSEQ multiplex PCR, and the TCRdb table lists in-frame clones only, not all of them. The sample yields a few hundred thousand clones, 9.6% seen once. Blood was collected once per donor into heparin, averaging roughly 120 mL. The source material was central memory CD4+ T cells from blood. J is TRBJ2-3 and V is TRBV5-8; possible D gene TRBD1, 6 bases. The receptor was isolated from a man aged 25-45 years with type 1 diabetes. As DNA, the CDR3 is TGTGCCAGCAGCTTGCACAGGGCCGGAGATACGCAGTATTTT. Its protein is CASSLHRAGDTQYF.